This entry lists 3 T cell receptor beta chains sequenced from one sample in a study of T cells after yellow fever vaccination. TCRdb redid the calling of the 5' RACE reads with MiXCR, one entry per CDR3 protein. The sample includes fewer than 650,000 distinct CDR3 sequences, 20% to 25% of them seen just once. The source was PBMCs, collected about 21 days after the first yellow fever vaccination. The receptor set was obtained from a man aged 18-30 years who received the YFV17D yellow fever vaccine.

There are many counts of this clonotype. The chain joins TRBV5-1 to TRBJ2-1; 8 bases match TRBD1. With 2 bases clipped from V and 9 bases from J, the junction kept 4 bases outside the gene matches. Looked up from germline, CDR1 is SGHRS and CDR2 is YFSETQ. This CDR3 is 13 amino acids long. CDR3 sequence: CASSFQGASEQFF. The CDR3 DNA sequence: TGCGCCAGCAGCTTCCAGGGGGCCTCTGAGCAGTTCTTC.

The gene calls are TRBV12-3 or TRBV12-4 and TRBJ1-6; no definite D call. V lost 4 bases and J 6 bases, leaving 13 bases between the germline ends. The CDR3 covers 15 residues. CDR3 bases: TGTGCCAGCAGTTACCCGGGCTTGGCTAATTCACCCCTCCACTTT. It is translated as CASSYPGLANSPLHF.

The table lists this clonotype with a few counts. Here the CDR3 reads CASGQGRREKLFF. The CDR3, as DNA: TGTGCCAGCGGACAGGGGAGGAGAGAAAAACTGTTTTTT. This chain joins TRBV19 and TRBJ1-4; TRBD1 agrees at 9 bases. CDR3 length equals 13 residues. From germline, CDR1 is LNHDA and CDR2 SQIVND (reference sequence). J gave up 8 bases and V 9 bases, and 7 bases lay outside the gene matches.